This T cell receptor (beta chain) was documented in a study of CD8+ T cells in alopecia areata. The overall study: The study gave treated patients oral tofacitinib at 5 to 10 mg twice daily.

Collection of lesional scalp punch biopsies and peripheral blood was performed in alopecia areata patients. Trimming pared 4 bases from V and 7 bases from J, leaving 19 bases between. This CDR3 region has 16 residues. Germline V gives CDR1 SEHNR, CDR2 FQNEAQ (reference sequence). Sequencing templates came from extracted RNA that was reverse transcribed into cDNA. Only in-frame clones appear in the TCRdb table, and some are missing; sequencing was by immunoSEQ multiplex PCR. The repertoire consists of approximately 180,000 clones, with about 66% occurring once and the leading ten covering roughly 10%.

The rearrangement uses TRBV7-9 and TRBJ1-4; D is unresolved. Material: CD8+ T cells sorted from blood, obtained at week 0. The sequence was obtained from a human donor with alopecia areata. For the CDR3, the DNA is TGTGCCAGCAGCTCAGTCGGGCCCGAGGGCGGTGAAAAACTGTTTTTT. Translation: CASSSVGPEGGEKLFF.